This T cell receptor beta chain was sequenced in a study of monozygotic twins with inflammatory bowel disease. TCRdb re-analyzed the 5' RACE reads; it lists each CDR3 protein once, without DNA. With 420,000 or so distinct CDR3 sequences in the sample, the ten largest clones hold under 3%. The CDR3 has 15 amino acids. Per germline, CDR1 LGHDT and CDR2 YNNKEL (reference sequence). The clonotype originates from a human donor with ulcerative colitis or Crohn's disease, or a healthy co-twin of an affected twin (not recorded which). The V call is TRBV3-1, the J call TRBJ1-6; with no DNA, the TCRdb D assignment of TRBD1 cannot be verified. Sequenced: blood. The CDR3 region is CASSQEDRRNSPLHF. Looking up the rest from reference TRBV3-1 and TRBJ1-6 gives the full variable domain: DTAVSQTPKYLVTQMGNDKSIKCEQNLGHDTMYWYKQDSKKFLKIMFSYNNKELIINETVPNRFSPKSPDKAHLNLHINSLELGDSAVYFCASSQEDRRNSPLHFGNGTRLTVT.